Listed below are T cell receptor beta chains from one sample, sequenced in a study of blood T cell repertoires in COVID-19. Here immunoSEQ multiplex PCR was the method, and the copy in TCRdb shows in-frame clones only, minus some. The sample includes 150,000 to 200,000 clones, roughly 83% of them seen just once. Sequences were obtained from peripheral blood. The receptors derive from a human donor in a cohort sampled during active COVID-19. The CDR3 runs from the conserved cysteine through the conserved F or W. A D gene is named only where the DNA matches it firmly. Clone size, where shown, is once, few, many, or a class for clones that have expanded.

size: NA
D: TRBD1
J: TRBJ2-3
V: TRBV9
DNA: TGTGCCAGCAGCGCCTACAGGGGGGACACAGATACGCAGTATTTT
CDR3: CASSAYRGDTDTQYF

size: NA
D: NA
J: TRBJ1-2
V: TRBV7-6
DNA: TGTGCCAGCAGCTTAGGGGGAGGGGGAGGCTACACCTTC
CDR3: CASSLGGGGGYTF

size: NA
D: TRBD2
J: TRBJ2-5
V: TRBV28
DNA: TGTGCCAGCAGTTTAAGACCGGGGGGAAAAGGGACCCAGTACTTC
CDR3: CASSLRPGGKGTQYF

size: NA
D: TRBD2
J: TRBJ2-6
V: TRBV7-3
DNA: TGTGCCAGCAGCTTAAGGGGGACTAGCGGGAGGGGGGCTGGGGCCAACGTCCTGACTTTC
CDR3: CASSLRGTSGRGAGANVLTF

size: NA
D: TRBD2
J: TRBJ2-7
V: TRBV3-1/TRBV3-2
DNA: TGTGCCAGCAGCCCGCCCCGGACTAGTTCCTACGAGCAGTACTTC
CDR3: CASSPPRTSSYEQYF

size: NA
D: TRBD2
J: TRBJ2-1
V: TRBV14
DNA: TGTGCCAGCAGCCTGGGACTAGCGGGTTACTACAATGAGCAGTTCTTC
CDR3: CASSLGLAGYYNEQFF

size: NA
D: NA
J: TRBJ2-1
V: TRBV6-5
DNA: TGTGCCAGCAGTCCCAGGGGAGAAACCTACAATGAGCAGTTCTTC
CDR3: CASSPRGETYNEQFF

size: NA
D: NA
J: TRBJ2-1
V: TRBV6-5
DNA: TGTGCCAGCAGACTCGATGGGCCTTGGGATGAGCAGTTCTTC
CDR3: CASRLDGPWDEQFF

size: NA
D: NA
J: TRBJ2-1
V: TRBV12-3/TRBV12-4
DNA: TGTGCCAGCAGTCCCGACAGGAACAATGAGCAGTTCTTC
CDR3: CASSPDRNNEQFF

size: NA
D: NA
J: TRBJ2-7
V: TRBV5-5
DNA: TGTGCCAGCAGCTTCGGAGGGGCCCTGAGCTCCTACGAGCAGTACTTC
CDR3: CASSFGGALSSYEQYF

size: once
D: TRBD2
J: TRBJ2-7
V: TRBV5-5
DNA: TGTGCCAGCAGCTTGGGGCTAGCGGGGGGAAGCTCCTACGAGCAGTACTTC
CDR3: CASSLGLAGGSSYEQYF

size: NA
D: NA
J: TRBJ1-4
V: TRBV2
DNA: TGTGCCAGCAGTGAACGTCGGTGGAATGAAAAACTGTTTTTT
CDR3: CASSERRWNEKLFF

size: NA
D: TRBD2
J: TRBJ2-2
V: TRBV9
DNA: TGTGCCAGCAGCGTAGTGGGACTAGAGAACACCGGGGAGCTGTTTTTT
CDR3: CASSVVGLENTGELFF

size: NA
D: TRBD1
J: TRBJ2-3
V: TRBV6-4
DNA: TGTGCCAGCAGCCTTGACAGGGGTTCTTCAGATACGCAGTATTTT
CDR3: CASSLDRGSSDTQYF